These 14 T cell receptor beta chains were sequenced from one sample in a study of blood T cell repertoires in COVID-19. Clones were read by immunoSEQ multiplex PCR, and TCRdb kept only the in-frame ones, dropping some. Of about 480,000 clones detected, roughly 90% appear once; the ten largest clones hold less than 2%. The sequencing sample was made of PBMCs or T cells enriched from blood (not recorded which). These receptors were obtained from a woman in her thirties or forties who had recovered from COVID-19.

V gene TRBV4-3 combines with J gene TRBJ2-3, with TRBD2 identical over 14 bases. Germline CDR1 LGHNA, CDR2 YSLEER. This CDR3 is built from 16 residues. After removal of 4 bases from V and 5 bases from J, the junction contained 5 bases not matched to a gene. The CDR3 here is CASSPGLAGVGDTQYF. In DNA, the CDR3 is TGCGCCAGCAGCCCGGGACTAGCGGGAGTGGGAGATACGCAGTATTTT.

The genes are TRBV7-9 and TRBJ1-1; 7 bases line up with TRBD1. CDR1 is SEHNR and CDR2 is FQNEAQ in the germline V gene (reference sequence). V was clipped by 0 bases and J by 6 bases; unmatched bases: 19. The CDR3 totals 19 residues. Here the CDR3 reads CASSLARGNQDRVMAEAFF. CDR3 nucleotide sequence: TGTGCCAGCAGCTTAGCTCGAGGCAATCAAGACAGGGTCATGGCTGAAGCTTTCTTT.

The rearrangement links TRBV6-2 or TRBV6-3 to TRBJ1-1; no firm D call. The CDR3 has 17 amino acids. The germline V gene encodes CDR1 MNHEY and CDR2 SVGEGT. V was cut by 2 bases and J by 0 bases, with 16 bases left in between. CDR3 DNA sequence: TGTGCCAGCAGTTACCCCTCTCTCAGTGACATGAACACTGAAGCTTTCTTT. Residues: CASSYPSLSDMNTEAFF.

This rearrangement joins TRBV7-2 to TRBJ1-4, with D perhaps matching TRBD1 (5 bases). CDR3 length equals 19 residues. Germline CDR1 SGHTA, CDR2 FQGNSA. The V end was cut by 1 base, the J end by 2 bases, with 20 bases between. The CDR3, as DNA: TGTGCCAGCAGCTTAGTAGCGGCTGGGGGGAGAGGGACTAATGAAAAACTGTTTTTT. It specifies CASSLVAAGGRGTNEKLFF.

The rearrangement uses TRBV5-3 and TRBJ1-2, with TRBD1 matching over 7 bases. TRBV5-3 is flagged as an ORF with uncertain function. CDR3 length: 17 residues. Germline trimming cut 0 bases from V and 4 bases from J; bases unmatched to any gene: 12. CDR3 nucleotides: TGTGCCAGAAGCTTGGGGGATGGGACAGCCGGGCGCTATGGCTACACCTTC. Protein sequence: CARSLGDGTAGRYGYTF.

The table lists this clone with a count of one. The CDR3 is CASRAGTGVGEQYF. The CDR3 coding sequence is TGTGCCAGCAGGGCCGGGACAGGGGTTGGCGAGCAGTACTTC. The chain combines TRBV25-1 with TRBJ2-7; 10 bases line up with TRBD1. The V segment lost 6 bases and the J segment 6 bases; nucleotides outside the gene matches: 8. CDR3 length: 14 residues. CDR1 and CDR2 from the germline V gene are MGHDK and SYGVNS.

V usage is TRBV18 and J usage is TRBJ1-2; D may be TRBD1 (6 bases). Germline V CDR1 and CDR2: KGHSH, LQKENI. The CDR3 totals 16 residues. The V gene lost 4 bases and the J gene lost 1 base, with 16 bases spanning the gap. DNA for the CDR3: TGTGCCAGCTCACATTCCCGGACAGACATTAACTATGGCTACACCTTC. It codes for CASSHSRTDINYGYTF.

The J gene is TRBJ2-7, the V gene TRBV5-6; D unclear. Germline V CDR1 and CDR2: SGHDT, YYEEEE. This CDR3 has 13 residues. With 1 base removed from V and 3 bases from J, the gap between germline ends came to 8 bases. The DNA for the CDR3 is TGTGCCAGCAGCTTGCCGCGGAGCTACGAGCAGTACTTC. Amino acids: CASSLPRSYEQYF.

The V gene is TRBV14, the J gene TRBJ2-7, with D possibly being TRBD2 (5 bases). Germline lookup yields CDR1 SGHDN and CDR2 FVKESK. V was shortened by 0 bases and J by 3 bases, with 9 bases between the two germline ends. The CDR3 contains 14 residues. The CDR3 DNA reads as TGTGCCAGCAGCCAAGATAGGAGGAACTACGAGCAGTACTTC. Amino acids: CASSQDRRNYEQYF.

CDR3 nucleotides: TGCGCCAGCAGCTCGGGACAGGCCTCCCCCTACAATGAGCAGTTCTTC. This translates into CASSSGQASPYNEQFF. The V gene is TRBV5-1, the J gene TRBJ2-1; the match to TRBD1 covers 8 bases. The V segment lost 3 bases and the J segment 2 bases; nucleotides outside the gene matches: 7. The germline gives CDR1 SGHRS, CDR2 YFSETQ. The CDR3 sequence is 16 residues long. Filled out from reference TRBV5-1 and TRBJ2-1, the complete variable domain reads KAGVTQTPRYLIKTRGQQVTLSCSPISGHRSVSWYQQTPGQGLQFLFEYFSETQRNKGNFPGRFSGRQFSNSRSEMNVSTLELGDSALYLCASSSGQASPYNEQFFGPGTRLTVL.

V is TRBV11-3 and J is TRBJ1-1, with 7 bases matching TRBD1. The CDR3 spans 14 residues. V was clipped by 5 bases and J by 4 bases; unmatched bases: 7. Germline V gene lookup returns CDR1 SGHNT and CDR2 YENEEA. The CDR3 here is CASSKGGQATEAFF. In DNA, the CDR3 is TGTGCCAGCAGCAAAGGGGGCCAGGCCACTGAAGCTTTCTTT.

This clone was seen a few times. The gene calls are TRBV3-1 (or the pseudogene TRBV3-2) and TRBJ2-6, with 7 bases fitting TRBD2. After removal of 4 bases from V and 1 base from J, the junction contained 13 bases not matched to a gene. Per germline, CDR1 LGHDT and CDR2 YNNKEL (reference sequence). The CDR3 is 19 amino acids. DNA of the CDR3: TGTGCCAGCAGCCCCCTGGCGGGGGTGACTTCTTCTGGGGCCAACGTCCTGACTTTC. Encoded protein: CASSPLAGVTSSGANVLTF.

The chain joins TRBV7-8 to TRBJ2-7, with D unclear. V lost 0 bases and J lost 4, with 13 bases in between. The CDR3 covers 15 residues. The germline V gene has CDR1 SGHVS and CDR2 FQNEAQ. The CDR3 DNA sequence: TGTGCCAGCAGCTTAGCGCTAGAGGCGAGGTACGAGCAGTACTTC. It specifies CASSLALEARYEQYF.

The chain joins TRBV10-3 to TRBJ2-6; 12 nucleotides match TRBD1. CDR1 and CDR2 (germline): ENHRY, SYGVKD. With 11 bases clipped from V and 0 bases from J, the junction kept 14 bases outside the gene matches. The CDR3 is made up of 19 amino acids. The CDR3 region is CAVEGDRGHPSSGANVLTF. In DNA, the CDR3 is TGTGCCGTGGAGGGGGACAGGGGGCATCCCTCCTCTGGGGCCAACGTCCTGACTTTC.